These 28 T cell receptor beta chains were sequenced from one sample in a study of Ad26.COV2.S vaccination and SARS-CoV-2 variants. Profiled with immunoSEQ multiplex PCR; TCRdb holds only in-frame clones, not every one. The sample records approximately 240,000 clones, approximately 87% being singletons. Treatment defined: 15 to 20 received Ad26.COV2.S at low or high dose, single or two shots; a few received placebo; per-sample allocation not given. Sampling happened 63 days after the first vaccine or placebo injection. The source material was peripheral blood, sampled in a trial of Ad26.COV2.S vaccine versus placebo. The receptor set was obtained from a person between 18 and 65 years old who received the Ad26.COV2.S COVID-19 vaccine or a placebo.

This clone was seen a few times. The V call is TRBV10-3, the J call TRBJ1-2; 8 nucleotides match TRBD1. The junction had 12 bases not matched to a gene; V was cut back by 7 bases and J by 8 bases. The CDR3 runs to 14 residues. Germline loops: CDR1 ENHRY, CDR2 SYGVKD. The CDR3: CAINRDRRSGGYTF. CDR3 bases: TGTGCCATCAACCGGGACAGGCGGAGTGGAGGCTACACCTTC.

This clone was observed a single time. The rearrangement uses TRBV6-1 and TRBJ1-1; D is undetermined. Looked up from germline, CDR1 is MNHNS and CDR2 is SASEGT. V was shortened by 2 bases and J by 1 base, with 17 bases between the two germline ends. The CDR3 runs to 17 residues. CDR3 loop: CASSENSPPRWNTEAFF. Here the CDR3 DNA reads TGTGCCAGCAGTGAAAATTCTCCCCCGCGGTGGAACACTGAAGCTTTCTTT.

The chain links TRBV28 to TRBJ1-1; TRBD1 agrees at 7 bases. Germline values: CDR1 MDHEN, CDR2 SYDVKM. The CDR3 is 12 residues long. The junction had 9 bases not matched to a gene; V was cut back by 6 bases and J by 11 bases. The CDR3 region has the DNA TGTGCCAGCAGCACCGGGACAGAAGGGGCTTTCTTT. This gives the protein CASSTGTEGAFF.

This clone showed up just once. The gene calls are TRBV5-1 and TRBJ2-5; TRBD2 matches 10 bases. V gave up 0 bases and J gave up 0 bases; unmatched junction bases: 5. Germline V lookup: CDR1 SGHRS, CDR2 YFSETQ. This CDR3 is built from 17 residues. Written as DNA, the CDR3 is TGCGCCAGCAGCTTGGGACTAGCGGGTCCTTACCAAGAGACCCAGTACTTC. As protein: CASSLGLAGPYQETQYF.

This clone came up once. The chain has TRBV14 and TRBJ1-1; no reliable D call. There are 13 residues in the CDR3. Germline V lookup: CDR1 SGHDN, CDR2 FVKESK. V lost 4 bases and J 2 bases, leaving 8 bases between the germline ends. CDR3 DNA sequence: TGTGCCAGCAGCCCGTCGGGAAACACTGAAGCTTTCTTT. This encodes CASSPSGNTEAFF.

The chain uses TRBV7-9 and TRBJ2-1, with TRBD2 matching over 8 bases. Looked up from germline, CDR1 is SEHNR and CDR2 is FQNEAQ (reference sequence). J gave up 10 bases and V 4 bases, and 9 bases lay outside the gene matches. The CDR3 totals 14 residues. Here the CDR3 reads CASSSGTREWEQFF. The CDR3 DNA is TGTGCCAGCAGCTCCGGGACTAGAGAATGGGAGCAGTTCTTC.

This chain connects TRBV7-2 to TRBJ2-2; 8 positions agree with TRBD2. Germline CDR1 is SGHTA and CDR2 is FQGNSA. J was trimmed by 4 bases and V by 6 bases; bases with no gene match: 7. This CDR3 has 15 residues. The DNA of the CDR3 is TGTGCCAGCAGTATTACGGGAGGGAGCACCGGGGAGCTGTTTTTT. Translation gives CASSITGGSTGELFF.

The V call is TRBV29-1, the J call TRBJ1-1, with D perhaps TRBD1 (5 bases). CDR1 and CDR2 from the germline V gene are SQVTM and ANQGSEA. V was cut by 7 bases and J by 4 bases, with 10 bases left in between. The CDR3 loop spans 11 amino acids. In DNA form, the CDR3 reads TGCAGCGCCCTTGGGGGCACTGAAGCTTTCTTT. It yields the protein CSALGGTEAFF.

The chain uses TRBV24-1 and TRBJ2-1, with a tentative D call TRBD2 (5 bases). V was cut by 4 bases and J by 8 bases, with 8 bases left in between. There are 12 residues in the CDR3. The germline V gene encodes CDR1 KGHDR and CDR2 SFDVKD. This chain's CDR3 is CATSDRTYEQFF. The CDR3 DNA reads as TGTGCCACCAGTGACCGGACTTATGAGCAGTTCTTC.

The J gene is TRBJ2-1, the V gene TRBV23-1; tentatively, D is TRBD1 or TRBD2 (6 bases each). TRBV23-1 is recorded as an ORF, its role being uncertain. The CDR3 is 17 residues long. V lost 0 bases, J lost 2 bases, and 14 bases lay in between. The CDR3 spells CASSQSRGPLTYNEQFF. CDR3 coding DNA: TGCGCCAGCAGTCAATCCCGGGGGCCCCTAACCTACAATGAGCAGTTCTTC.

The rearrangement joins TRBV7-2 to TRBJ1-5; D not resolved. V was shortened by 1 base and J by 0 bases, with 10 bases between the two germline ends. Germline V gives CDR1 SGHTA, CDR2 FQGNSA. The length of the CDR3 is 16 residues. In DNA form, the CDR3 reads TGTGCCAGCAGCTTAGTTGACCCGGGTAGCAATCAGCCCCAGCATTTT. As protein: CASSLVDPGSNQPQHF.

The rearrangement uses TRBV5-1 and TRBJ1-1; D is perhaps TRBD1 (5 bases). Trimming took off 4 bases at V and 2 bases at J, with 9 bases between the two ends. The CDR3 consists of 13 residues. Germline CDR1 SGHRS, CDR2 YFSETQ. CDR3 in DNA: TGCGCCAGCAGCGAGGGACCTAACACTGAAGCTTTCTTT. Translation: CASSEGPNTEAFF. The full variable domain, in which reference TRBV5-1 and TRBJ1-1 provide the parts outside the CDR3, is KAGVTQTPRYLIKTRGQQVTLSCSPISGHRSVSWYQQTPGQGLQFLFEYFSETQRNKGNFPGRFSGRQFSNSRSEMNVSTLELGDSALYLCASSEGPNTEAFFGQGTRLTVV.

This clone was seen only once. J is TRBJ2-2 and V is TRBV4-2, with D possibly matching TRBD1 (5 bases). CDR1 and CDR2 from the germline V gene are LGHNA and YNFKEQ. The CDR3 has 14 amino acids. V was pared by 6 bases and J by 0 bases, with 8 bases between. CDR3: CASRGASNTGELFF. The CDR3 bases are TGTGCCAGCAGAGGGGCGTCGAACACCGGGGAGCTGTTTTTT.

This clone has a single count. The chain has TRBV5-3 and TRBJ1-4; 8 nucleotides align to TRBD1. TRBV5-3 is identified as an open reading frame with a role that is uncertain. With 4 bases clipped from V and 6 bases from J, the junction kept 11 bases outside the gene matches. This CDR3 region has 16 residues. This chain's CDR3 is CARSPLEGQAYEKLFF. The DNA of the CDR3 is TGTGCCAGAAGCCCTCTCGAGGGACAGGCCTATGAAAAACTGTTTTTT.

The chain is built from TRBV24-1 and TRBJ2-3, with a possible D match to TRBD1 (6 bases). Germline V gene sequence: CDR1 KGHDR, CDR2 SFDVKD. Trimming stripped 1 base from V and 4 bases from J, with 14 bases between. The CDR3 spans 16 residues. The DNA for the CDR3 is TGTGCCACCAGTGATTTAGGGGGAAAGGGGGCAGATACGCAGTATTTT. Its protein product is CATSDLGGKGADTQYF.

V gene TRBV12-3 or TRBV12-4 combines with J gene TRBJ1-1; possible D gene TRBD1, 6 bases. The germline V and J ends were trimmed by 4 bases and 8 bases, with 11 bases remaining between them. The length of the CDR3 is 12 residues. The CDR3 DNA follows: TGTGCCAGCAGTTCCCAACAGGGAGAAGCTTTCTTT. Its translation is CASSSQQGEAFF.

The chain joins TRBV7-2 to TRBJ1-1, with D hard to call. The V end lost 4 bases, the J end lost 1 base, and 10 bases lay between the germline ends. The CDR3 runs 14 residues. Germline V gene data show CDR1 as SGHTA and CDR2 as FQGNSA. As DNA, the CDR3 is TGTGCCAGCAGCTCGTTGACTTCGAACACTGAAGCTTTCTTT. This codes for CASSSLTSNTEAFF.

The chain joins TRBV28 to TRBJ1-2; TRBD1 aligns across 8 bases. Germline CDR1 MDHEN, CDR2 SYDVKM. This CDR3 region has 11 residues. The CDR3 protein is CVTTGDYGYTF. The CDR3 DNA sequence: TGTGTCACGACAGGGGACTATGGCTACACCTTC.

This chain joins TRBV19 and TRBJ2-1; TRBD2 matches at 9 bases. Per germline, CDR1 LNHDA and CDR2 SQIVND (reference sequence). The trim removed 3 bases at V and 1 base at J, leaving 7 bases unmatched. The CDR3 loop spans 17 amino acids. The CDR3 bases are TGTGCCAGTAGTATTCGTAGCGGGAGTGCTTCCTACAATGAGCAGTTCTTC. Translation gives CASSIRSGSASYNEQFF.

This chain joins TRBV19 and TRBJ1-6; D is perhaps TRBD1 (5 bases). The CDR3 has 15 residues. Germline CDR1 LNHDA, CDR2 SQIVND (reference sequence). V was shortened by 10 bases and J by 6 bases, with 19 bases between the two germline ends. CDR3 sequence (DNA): TGTGCCACCTCCCCAGTCACAGGTAGTAATTCACCCCTCCACTTT. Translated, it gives CATSPVTGSNSPLHF.

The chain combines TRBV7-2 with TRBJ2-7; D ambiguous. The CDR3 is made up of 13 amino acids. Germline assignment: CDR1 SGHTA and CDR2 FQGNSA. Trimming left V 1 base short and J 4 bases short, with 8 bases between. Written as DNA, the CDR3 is TGTGCCAGCAGCTTAGAGTCGGCGTACGAGCAGTACTTC. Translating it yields CASSLESAYEQYF. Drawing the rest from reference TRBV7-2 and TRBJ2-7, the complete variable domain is GAGVSQSPSNKVTEKGKDVELRCDPISGHTALYWYRQSLGQGLEFLIYFQGNSAPDKSGLPSDRFSAERTGGSVSTLTIQRTQQEDSAVYLCASSLESAYEQYFGPGTRLTVT.

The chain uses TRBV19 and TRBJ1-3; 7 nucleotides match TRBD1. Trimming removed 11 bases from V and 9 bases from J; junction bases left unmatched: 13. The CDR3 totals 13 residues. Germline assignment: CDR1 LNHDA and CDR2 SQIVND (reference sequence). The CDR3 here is CADTRTGVGTIYF. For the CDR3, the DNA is TGTGCCGATACTCGGACAGGCGTAGGCACCATATATTTT.

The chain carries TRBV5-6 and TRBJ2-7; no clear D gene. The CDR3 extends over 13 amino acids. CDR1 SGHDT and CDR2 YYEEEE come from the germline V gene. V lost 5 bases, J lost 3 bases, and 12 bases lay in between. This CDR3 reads CASSRERDYEQYF. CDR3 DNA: TGTGCCAGCAGTCGAGAAAGGGACTACGAGCAGTACTTC.

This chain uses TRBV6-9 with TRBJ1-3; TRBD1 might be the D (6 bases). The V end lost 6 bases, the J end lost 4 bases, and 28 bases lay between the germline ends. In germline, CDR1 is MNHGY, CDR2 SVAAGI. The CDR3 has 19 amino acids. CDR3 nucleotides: TGTGCCAGCAGGCAAAAAAGGGGGAAGTGGTCAATGGTGGGAAACACCATATATTTT. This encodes CASRQKRGKWSMVGNTIYF.

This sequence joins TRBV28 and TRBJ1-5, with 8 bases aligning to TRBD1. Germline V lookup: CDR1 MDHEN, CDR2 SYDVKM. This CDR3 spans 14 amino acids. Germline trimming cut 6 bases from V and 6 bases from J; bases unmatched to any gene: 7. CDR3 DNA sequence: TGTGCCAGCAGCCCAACAGGGGGAAGTCAGCCCCAGCATTTT. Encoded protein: CASSPTGGSQPQHF.

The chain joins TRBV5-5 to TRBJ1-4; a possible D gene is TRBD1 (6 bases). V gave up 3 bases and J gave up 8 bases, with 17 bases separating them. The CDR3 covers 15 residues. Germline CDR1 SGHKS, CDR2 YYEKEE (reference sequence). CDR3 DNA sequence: TGTGCCAGCAGCTCCGGACAGAGTTCCTCCGAAAAACTGTTTTTT. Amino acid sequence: CASSSGQSSSEKLFF. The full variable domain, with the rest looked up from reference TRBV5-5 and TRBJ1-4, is DAGVTQSPTHLIKTRGQQVTLRCSPISGHKSVSWYQQVLGQGPQFIFQYYEKEERGRGNFPDRFSARQFPNYSSELNVNALLLGDSALYLCASSSGQSSSEKLFFGSGTQLSVL.

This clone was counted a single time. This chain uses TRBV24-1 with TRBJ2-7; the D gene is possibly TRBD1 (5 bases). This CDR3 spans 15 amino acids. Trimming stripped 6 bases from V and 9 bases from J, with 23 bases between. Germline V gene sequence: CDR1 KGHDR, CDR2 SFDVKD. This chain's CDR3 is CATSPSGQGPPRQYF. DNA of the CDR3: TGTGCCACCAGTCCCTCCGGACAAGGCCCGCCGCGGCAGTACTTC.

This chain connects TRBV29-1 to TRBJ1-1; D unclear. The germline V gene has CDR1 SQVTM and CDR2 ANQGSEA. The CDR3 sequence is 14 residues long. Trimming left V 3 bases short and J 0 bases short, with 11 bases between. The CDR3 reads CSVDSLPMNTEAFF. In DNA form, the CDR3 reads TGCAGCGTTGACTCTCTACCTATGAACACTGAAGCTTTCTTT.